The clone carrying this T cell receptor (beta chain) appeared once. The antigen remains undetermined. These data originate in a study of OX40 agonist ivuxolimab in advanced cancers. Study information: Each dose-escalation patient presented with hepatocellular carcinoma, melanoma, renal cell or head and neck cancer. Participants averaged around 60 years of age (range about 23 to 90) and were 75% to 90% male. Study-wide results and limits: Several nonresponders also turned out to have low normalized T-cell clonal expansion. In the 0.1 to 3.0 mg/kg range, CD4+ and CD8+ blood T cells had expanded clonally by week 6.

Using immunoSEQ multiplex PCR, the repertoire was profiled, and TCRdb retains in-frame clones only, with some absent. This sample yields 65,000 to 100,000 clones, of which over 75% are seen a single time; 3% to 4.5% belongs to the top ten. Between the trimmed V and J ends, which lost 7 bases and 0 bases, there was a span of 13 bases. The CDR3 is made up of 16 amino acids. Germline V CDR1 and CDR2: SEHNR, FQNEAQ (reference sequence). The TCR was taken from an adult with an advanced solid tumor such as melanoma, head and neck, liver or kidney cancer. The sequenced sample was CD4+ or CD8+ T cells sorted from blood, obtained in a trial of the OX40 agonist ivuxolimab. The J gene is TRBJ2-6, the V gene TRBV7-9; D remains unclear. This chain's CDR3 is CASNSGRVSGANVLTF. Here the CDR3 DNA reads TGTGCCAGCAATTCGGGCAGAGTCTCTGGGGCCAACGTCCTGACTTTC.